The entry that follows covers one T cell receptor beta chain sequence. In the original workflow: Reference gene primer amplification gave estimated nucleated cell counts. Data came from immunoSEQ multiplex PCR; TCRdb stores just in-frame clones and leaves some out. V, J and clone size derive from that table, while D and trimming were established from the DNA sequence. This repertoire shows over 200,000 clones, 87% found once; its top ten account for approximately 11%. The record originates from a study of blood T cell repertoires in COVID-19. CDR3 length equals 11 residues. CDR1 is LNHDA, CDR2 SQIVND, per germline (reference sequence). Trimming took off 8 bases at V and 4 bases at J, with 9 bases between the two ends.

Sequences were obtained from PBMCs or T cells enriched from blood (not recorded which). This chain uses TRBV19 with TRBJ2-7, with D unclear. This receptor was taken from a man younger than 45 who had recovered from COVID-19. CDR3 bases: TGTGCCAGTCGGAGTGGGTACGAGCAGTACTTC. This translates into CASRSGYEQYF.